This T cell receptor beta chain is from a study of post-analysis software for immune sequencing data. Study-wide results and limits: Patients had higher frequencies than controls of about five TRBV segments, including TRBV5-6, TRBV5-1 and TRBV20-1.

CDR1 is SGHDT and CDR2 is YYEEEE in the germline V gene. The ends lost 6 bases at V and 3 bases at J; junction bases unmatched: 9. CDR3 length equals 15 residues. As to this clonotype: Its target is unknown.

Carried by the TCR beta cDNA libraries were unique molecular identifiers. TCRdb fed the PCR reads into MiXCR, producing one record per CDR3 protein. The sample carries 250,000 to 300,000 distinct CDR3 sequences, about 40% recorded once. The sequence came from a girl aged 10 to 17 with multiple sclerosis. The sample was blood. This sequence joins TRBV5-6 and TRBJ1-1; TRBD1 agrees at 9 bases. For the CDR3, the DNA is TGTGCCAGCACCCCTGGCGGGACAGGGCACACTGAAGCTTTCTTT. Amino acids: CASTPGGTGHTEAFF.